The rows below give T cell receptor beta chains drawn from one sample of a study of T cell repertoires in cytomegalovirus infection. No antigen is known for these receptors. MiXCR, run by TCRdb on the reads, gives a single entry per CDR3 protein. The profile shows about 140,000 distinct CDR3 sequences, 25% to 35% of them singletons. Sequencing was performed on CD8+ T cells from cultured PBMCs, taken from culture after CMV antigen stimulation. These receptors all come from a human donor in good health (CMV status not recorded). Some clones in this sample may be carry-over from other donors' samples. Both conserved end residues are part of each CDR3. D genes are given only for firm matches. Size values are once, few and many counts, or a class for expanded clones, and some rows have none.

>few|TRBJ1-1|TRBV25-1|NA
TGTGCCAGCAGTGAATTTGGCGGGGGCCGGGACACTGAAGCTTTCTTT
CASSEFGGGRDTEAFF
>NA|TRBJ2-7|TRBV12-3/TRBV12-4|TRBD2
TGTGCCAGCAGTCCCGGGACTATCTACGAGCAGTACTTC
CASSPGTIYEQYF
>many|TRBJ1-1|TRBV7-9|NA
TGTGCCAGCAGCTTTCAGGGAGGCACTGAAGCTTTCTTT
CASSFQGGTEAFF
>NA|TRBJ2-1|TRBV10-3|NA
TGTGCCATCAGTGAGGGACAGCCCCATGAGCAGTTCTTC
CAISEGQPHEQFF
>NA|TRBJ2-1|TRBV11-1|NA
TGTGCCAGCAGCTTAGCGGACCCGGCCTACAATGAGCAGTTCTTC
CASSLADPAYNEQFF
>once|TRBJ2-2|TRBV12-3/TRBV12-4|NA
TGTGCCAGCAGCCTAGGGGGGGGGCCCGGGGAGCTGTTTTTT
CASSLGGGPGELFF
>few|TRBJ2-7|TRBV2|TRBD2
TGTGCCAGCAGTGAATTGGCGGGGGGGCCCAGCTCCTACGAGCAGTACTTC
CASSELAGGPSSYEQYF
>many|TRBJ1-6|TRBV11-1|NA
TGTGCCAGCAGCTACGGAGAGAATAATTCACCCCTCCACTTT
CASSYGENNSPLHF
>NA|TRBJ2-3|TRBV6-2/TRBV6-3|NA
TGTGCCAGCAGTTACTACAGTGGCACCAACACAGATACGCAGTATTTT
CASSYYSGTNTDTQYF
>many|TRBJ1-6|TRBV7-2|NA
TGTGCCAGCAGCTTAGCGGCCAGTTTTTATTCACCCCTCCACTTT
CASSLAASFYSPLHF
>NA|TRBJ1-1|TRBV28|NA
TGTGCCAGCAGTCTGCTGGCAGGGTCCCTGAACACTGAAGCTTTCTTT
CASSLLAGSLNTEAFF
>NA|TRBJ1-5|TRBV2|NA
TGTGCCAGCAGCAGAGGGTCGGCCAATCAGCCCCAGCATTTT
CASSRGSANQPQHF
>NA|TRBJ2-7|TRBV7-9|NA
TGTGCCAGCAGATCAGGGGGGTTTTCGGGATACGAGCAGTACTTC
CASRSGGFSGYEQYF
>NA|TRBJ2-2|TRBV27|TRBD1
TGTGCCAGCAGTCTTGGCGGACAGGGGCTTTACACCGGGGATCTGTTTTTT
CASSLGGQGLYTGDLFF
>NA|TRBJ2-5|TRBV27|TRBD2
TGTGCCAGCAGAGACGCCCTAGCGGGGGGCGTGAAGACCCAGTACTTC
CASRDALAGGVKTQYF
>NA|TRBJ2-7|TRBV18|NA
TGTGCCAGCTCACCATTATCTGGGTACGAATACGAGCAGTACTTC
CASSPLSGYEYEQYF
>few|TRBJ2-7|TRBV19|NA
TGTGCCAGTAGTATATTCGCAGGACCTTACGAGCAGTACTTC
CASSIFAGPYEQYF
>NA|TRBJ1-6|TRBV9|TRBD1
TGTGCCAGCAGCGTAACAGGGGCGGGGGATTCACCCCTCCACTTT
CASSVTGAGDSPLHF
>few|TRBJ2-1|TRBV2|TRBD1
TGTGCCAGCAGTGGTTTGGACAGGGCGGGCGATGAGCAGTTCTTC
CASSGLDRAGDEQFF
>few|TRBJ1-2|TRBV7-3|NA
TGTGCCAGCAGCGACGGGAGTCACTATGGCTACACCTTC
CASSDGSHYGYTF
>many|TRBJ2-3|TRBV7-9|NA
TGTGCCAGCAGCTCCGGACTCTTAGTTTTGCGGGACCCCACAGATACGCAGTATTTT
CASSSGLLVLRDPTDTQYF
>few|TRBJ1-2|TRBV7-9|TRBD1
TGTGCCAGCAGCTCAGGGGTGGGACAGGGTAAAGACTATGGCTACACCTTC
CASSSGVGQGKDYGYTF
>few|TRBJ1-5|TRBV2|NA
TGTGCCAGCAGTGACTTTGGAGGGGGGCAGCCCCAGCATTTT
CASSDFGGGQPQHF
>once|TRBJ2-7|TRBV27|NA
TGTGCCAGCACTCCAGCTGGATCAGGGTTCTACGAGCAGTACTTC
CASTPAGSGFYEQYF
>many|TRBJ2-7|TRBV7-6|TRBD2
TGTGCCAGCAGCTCGCTCACCTTGGGTAGCGGGGCCTACGAGCAGTACTTC
CASSSLTLGSGAYEQYF
>few|TRBJ2-1|TRBV7-9|NA
TGTGCCAGCCCGGGGGCCTACAATGAGCAGTTCTTC
CASPGAYNEQFF
>few|TRBJ1-1|TRBV19|NA
TGTGCCAGTAGCCCCACTCGGTTGAACACTGAAGCTTTCTTT
CASSPTRLNTEAFF
>many|TRBJ2-1|TRBV5-8|NA
TGTGCCAGCAGCCCAGGGCCGGGACGGATCAATGAGCAGTTCTTC
CASSPGPGRINEQFF
>many|TRBJ2-7|TRBV7-6|TRBD2
TGTGCCAGCAGCTTAATAGCGGGGGCCTACGAGCAGTACTTC
CASSLIAGAYEQYF
>NA|TRBJ2-7|TRBV29-1|TRBD1
TGCAGCGTTGAAGGGGGCGAAGGACAGGGAATTTACGAGCAGTACTTC
CSVEGGEGQGIYEQYF
>NA|TRBJ1-5|TRBV19|NA
TGTGCCGGTGGGACCAGCAATCAGCCCCAGCATTTT
CAGGTSNQPQHF
>NA|TRBJ2-7|TRBV19|NA
TGTGCCAGCGCGGTGGATCTGGGCGCCTACGAGCAGTACTTC
CASAVDLGAYEQYF
>NA|TRBJ2-2|TRBV7-9|NA
TGTGCCAGCAGCTTAGCTGGACACGAGAACACCGGGGAGCTGTTTTTT
CASSLAGHENTGELFF
>many|TRBJ2-1|TRBV6-2/TRBV6-3|TRBD2
TGTGCCAGCACCCCGGGGGGGGCGCTTGAGCAGTTCTTC
CASTPGGALEQFF
>NA|TRBJ2-1|TRBV28|NA
TGTGCCAGCAGTTTAACGAATCGTAACGACAATGAGCAGTTCTTC
CASSLTNRNDNEQFF
>once|TRBJ2-1|TRBV27|TRBD2
TGTGCCAGCAGTTTCCTAAGCGGGGGGGTATCCAATGAGCAGTTCTTC
CASSFLSGGVSNEQFF
>NA|TRBJ1-1|TRBV2|NA
TGTGCCAGCAGTGGGGTGATGAACACTGAAGCTTTCTTT
CASSGVMNTEAFF
>NA|TRBJ1-5|TRBV20-1|TRBD1
TGCAGTGCTGGCCGGGACAGGGGACTTTATAGCAATCAGCCCCAGCATTTT
CSAGRDRGLYSNQPQHF
>few|TRBJ1-2|TRBV7-8|NA
TGTGCCAGCAGCCCCCTATCGGTTGGCGGCTACACCTTC
CASSPLSVGGYTF
>few|TRBJ2-3|TRBV6-6|NA
TGTGCCAGCAGTTACATTACCCGACAGACAGATACGCAGTATTTT
CASSYITRQTDTQYF
>few|TRBJ2-7|TRBV6-1|TRBD1
TGTGCCAGCAGTGAATTGGGGACAGGGTTAGTCGAGCAGTACTTC
CASSELGTGLVEQYF
>NA|TRBJ1-1|TRBV2|NA
TGTGCCAGCTCGGTCCGGGGGCAGGACACTGAAGCTTTCTTT
CASSVRGQDTEAFF
>NA|TRBJ2-7|TRBV4-1|NA
TGCGCCAGCAGCCCGGCTTTAAGCTCCTACGAGCAGTACTTC
CASSPALSSYEQYF
>few|TRBJ1-5|TRBV12-3/TRBV12-4|NA
TGTGCCAGCAACCCCGGGAACCCCAATCAGCCCCAGCATTTT
CASNPGNPNQPQHF
>few|TRBJ1-1|TRBV11-2|TRBD1
TGTGCCAGCAGCAACCAGGGGGCCACTGAAGCTTTCTTT
CASSNQGATEAFF
>many|TRBJ1-2|TRBV29-1|NA
TGCAGCGTTGAAGTAGCAGGGGATAACTATGGCTACACCTTC
CSVEVAGDNYGYTF
>few|TRBJ2-7|TRBV20-1|NA
TGCAGTGCTCAACCGACAGGAAACCCCTACGAGCAGTACTTC
CSAQPTGNPYEQYF
>NA|TRBJ2-7|TRBV10-3|NA
TGTGCCATCAGTGACGACAGCTACGAGCAGTACTTC
CAISDDSYEQYF
>few|TRBJ2-7|TRBV7-6|NA
TGTGCCAGCAGCACATCCAGGTCTAGCTCCTACGAGCAGTACTTC
CASSTSRSSSYEQYF
>NA|TRBJ2-3|TRBV2|NA
TGTGCCAGCAGTGAAAGTCGGCTAAGCACAGATACGCAGTATTTT
CASSESRLSTDTQYF
>NA|TRBJ1-1|TRBV23-1|TRBD1
TGCGCCAGCAGTCCCCAGGAGGGGGCCAGGAGGACTGAAGCTTTCTTT
CASSPQEGARRTEAFF